This T cell receptor beta chain was sequenced during a study of shared clonotypes between healthy human individuals. V gave up 1 base and J gave up 0 bases; unmatched junction bases: 2. From germline, CDR1 is LGHNA and CDR2 YNFKEQ. The CDR3 consists of 16 residues. Concerning this clone: Its matching antigen is unknown.

Whole-study findings and limits: Sorted-subset sequencing was shown by rarefaction to be incomplete despite large depth.

Data came from immunoSEQ multiplex PCR; TCRdb stores just in-frame clones and leaves some out. The sample gives some 580,000 clones, 95% to 98% of which show up once; roughly 0.055% is in the top ten. The chain employs TRBV4-2 and TRBJ1-5; 8 nucleotides align to TRBD1. Sequenced: naive CD4+ T cells sorted from blood. Subset of the sample: CD45RA+ positively selected. The receptor was derived from a woman younger than 45 in good health. CDR3 amino acids: CASSQAQGDSNQPQHF. CDR3 coding DNA: TGTGCCAGCAGCCAAGCACAGGGGGATAGCAATCAGCCCCAGCATTTT.